Listed here are 20 T cell receptor beta chains from one sample, sequenced in a study of cytomegalovirus exposure and HLA in healthy donors. Primers included in the PCR were 60 Vbeta and 13 Jbeta primers. Clones were read by immunoSEQ multiplex PCR, and TCRdb kept only the in-frame ones, dropping some. The table shows over 150,000 clones, with roughly 82% occurring only once. The source material was PBMCs. The receptors stem from a woman in her fifties or sixties in good health and CMV-seropositive.

Concerning this clone: Germline and junction disagree at one end, which may indicate a read error. The chain recombines TRBV7-9 with TRBJ1-5; 8 nucleotides align to TRBD1. This CDR3 is 17 amino acids long. Germline V gene data show CDR1 as SEHNR and CDR2 as FQNEAQ (reference sequence). This CDR3 reads CAGSSVGTGYSNQPQHF. The DNA for the CDR3 is TGTGCCGGCAGCTCCGTAGGGACAGGTTACAGCAATCAGCCCCAGCATTTT.

For the CDR3, the DNA is TGTGCCAGTAGTCGGACCCGGGACAGGGTTTCACCCCTCCACTTT. Its translation is CASSRTRDRVSPLHF. The chain has TRBV19 and TRBJ1-6; 9 bases are shared with TRBD1. J lost 9 bases, V lost 5 bases, and 8 bases had no gene match. The CDR3 runs 15 residues. Per germline, CDR1 LNHDA and CDR2 SQIVND (reference sequence).

This clone appeared once. The chain links TRBV5-1 to TRBJ2-1; unclear D gene. The CDR3 has 14 amino acids. V lost 3 bases, J lost 4 bases, and 11 bases lay in between. CDR1 SGHRS and CDR2 YFSETQ come from the germline V gene. DNA of the CDR3: TGCGCCAGCAGCTCCGGGTCGGAATACAATGAGCAGTTCTTC. As protein: CASSSGSEYNEQFF.

Only a few counts were recorded for this clone. This chain uses TRBV13 with TRBJ2-1; D is possibly TRBD1 (6 bases). CDR3 length: 13 amino acids. V was cut by 5 bases and J by 8 bases, with 13 bases left in between. Per the germline V gene, CDR1 is PRHDT and CDR2 is FYEKMQ (reference sequence). Here the CDR3 reads CASSTYRVDEQFF. The CDR3 coding sequence is TGTGCCAGCAGCACGTACAGGGTCGATGAGCAGTTCTTC.

The chain couples TRBV15 to TRBJ2-3; D remains unclear. The CDR3 runs to 16 residues. Germline CDR1 reads LNHNV; CDR2 reads YYDKDF (reference sequence). Deletions cut 4 bases from V and 1 base from J, with 15 bases between. The CDR3: CATSMARMARTDTQYF. The DNA for the CDR3 is TGTGCCACCAGCATGGCTAGGATGGCCCGCACAGATACGCAGTATTTT. Variable domain in full (rest from reference TRBV15 and TRBJ2-3): DAMVIQNPRYQVTQFGKPVTLSCSQTLNHNVMYWYQQKSSQAPKLLFHYYDKDFNNEADTPDNFQSRRPNTSFCFLDIRSPGLGDTAMYLCATSMARMARTDTQYFGPGTRLTVL.

In regard to this clone: Being one base from a much bigger clone, this may be a read error. This chain uses TRBV9 with TRBJ1-1; a weak D match, TRBD1 (5 bases). This CDR3 contains 13 residues. Germline assignment: CDR1 SGDLS and CDR2 YYNGEE. V lost 4 bases, J lost 4 bases, and 11 bases lay in between. CDR3 DNA: TGTGCCAGCAGCTTACGCGGGGGCACTGAAGCTTTCTTT. Its translation: CASSLRGGTEAFF. The variable domain in full, with the rest retrieved from reference TRBV9 and TRBJ1-1, is DSGVTQTPKHLITATGQRVTLRCSPRSGDLSVYWYQQSLDQGLQFLIQYYNGEERAKGNILERFSAQQFPDLHSELNLSSLELGDSALYFCASSLRGGTEAFFGQGTRLTVV.

The chain couples TRBV5-6 to TRBJ1-1; TRBD1 aligns across 7 bases. Unmatched junction bases numbered 8, after V lost 3 bases and J lost 12 bases. Germline-derived CDR1 and CDR2 are SGHDT and YYEEEE. The length of the CDR3 is 12 residues. The CDR3 DNA sequence: TGTGCCAGCAGCTCAAACAGGGGCAGGACTTTCTTT. This translates into CASSSNRGRTFF. The whole variable domain, filled in from reference TRBV5-6 and TRBJ1-1, reads DAGVTQSPTHLIKTRGQQVTLRCSPKSGHDTVSWYQQALGQGPQFIFQYYEEEERQRGNFPDRFSGHQFPNYSSELNVNALLLGDSALYLCASSSNRGRTFFGQGTRLTVV.

This chain connects TRBV29-1 to TRBJ1-3, with no clear D. The V end lost 4 bases, the J end lost 0 bases, and 7 bases lay between the germline ends. This CDR3 is built from 13 residues. Looked up from germline, CDR1 is SQVTM and CDR2 is ANQGSEA. This CDR3 reads CSVARSSGNTIYF. The CDR3 DNA reads TGCAGCGTTGCACGGAGCTCTGGAAACACCATATATTTT.

This clone was observed a single time. The CDR3 region has the DNA TGTGCCAGCAGCACCCAGGGTAGGGACCAAGAGACCCAGTACTTC. Translation gives CASSTQGRDQETQYF. The genes are TRBV25-1 and TRBJ2-5, with D possibly being TRBD1 (5 bases). Germline V gene lookup returns CDR1 MGHDK and CDR2 SYGVNS. Trimming cost V 6 bases and J 0 bases, with 14 bases left between them. This CDR3 has 15 amino acids.

The chain uses TRBV25-1 and TRBJ2-2; D is possibly TRBD1 (6 bases). This CDR3 is built from 16 residues. Trimming left V 4 bases short and J 0 bases short, with 12 bases between. In germline, CDR1 is MGHDK, CDR2 SYGVNS. The CDR3 coding sequence is TGTGCCAGCAGTGGACGGGACAAGACGAACACCGGGGAGCTGTTTTTT. Translated, it gives CASSGRDKTNTGELFF.

This chain joins TRBV7-8 and TRBJ1-2; D perhaps matches TRBD1 (6 bases). The CDR3 extends over 14 amino acids. CDR1 is SGHVS, CDR2 FQNEAQ, per germline. V shed 8 bases and J shed 4 bases, with 17 bases lying between them. The CDR3 region is CASGLGGASYGYTF. In DNA form, the CDR3 reads TGTGCCAGCGGACTGGGGGGGGCCAGCTATGGCTACACCTTC.

The chain combines TRBV2 with TRBJ1-2, with TRBD1 matching 12 bases. The CDR3 has 15 residues. Germline CDR1 SNHLY, CDR2 FYNNEI. V was pared by 5 bases and J by 7 bases, with 8 bases of the junction left unmatched. The DNA of the CDR3 is TGTGCCAGCAGTCCCCGGGGGGGACAGGGGGCTGGCTACACCTTC. This gives the protein CASSPRGGQGAGYTF.

This clone is judged medium-sized. The chain is built from TRBV19 and TRBJ1-6, with unresolved D. Germline CDR1 is LNHDA and CDR2 is SQIVND (reference sequence). CDR3 size: 17 residues. V lost 2 bases, J lost 0 bases, and 11 bases lay in between. CDR3 nucleotide sequence: TGTGCCAGTAGTATAATTGACGGGAGCTCCTATAATTCACCCCTCCACTTT. Amino acid sequence: CASSIIDGSSYNSPLHF.

This clone was counted between two and nine times. The genes are TRBV2 and TRBJ1-2; a possible D gene is TRBD1 (5 bases). The CDR3 length is 14 residues. The V gene lost 11 bases and the J gene lost 6 bases, with 22 bases spanning the gap. Germline-derived CDR1 and CDR2 are SNHLY and FYNNEI. The CDR3 is CAAKSGRERHGYTF. The CDR3 coding sequence is TGTGCCGCCAAGTCGGGACGGGAGCGACATGGCTACACCTTC. Filled out from reference TRBV2 and TRBJ1-2, the complete variable domain reads EPEVTQTPSHQVTQMGQEVILRCVPISNHLYFYWYRQILGQKVEFLVSFYNNEISEKSEIFDDQFSVERPDGSNFTLKIRSTKLEDSAMYFCAAKSGRERHGYTFGSGTRLTVV.

This chain connects TRBV5-1 to TRBJ1-1; D is uncertain. The ends were cut back, 0 bases at V and 1 base at J, with 7 bases in the middle. Germline CDR1 reads SGHRS; CDR2 reads YFSETQ. The CDR3 totals 14 residues. Here the CDR3 DNA reads TGCGCCAGCAGCTTGGGAGCGTCGAACACTGAAGCTTTCTTT. Its protein product is CASSLGASNTEAFF.

CDR3 in amino acids: CASSPGTSGNEKLFF. CDR3 nucleotides: TGCGCCAGCAGTCCCGGAACTTCGGGTAATGAAAAACTGTTTTTT. This rearrangement joins TRBV5-1 to TRBJ1-4; D is uncertain. The germline V gene encodes CDR1 SGHRS and CDR2 YFSETQ. This CDR3 contains 15 residues. V was shortened by 5 bases and J by 4 bases, with 15 bases between the two germline ends.

V gene TRBV27 combines with J gene TRBJ2-1; 11 bases are shared with TRBD2. Trimming took 6 bases from V and 7 from J; bases not matched to a gene: 11. From germline, CDR1 is MNHEY and CDR2 SMNVEV (reference sequence). This CDR3 has 16 amino acids. For the CDR3, the DNA is TGTGCCAGCAGCCTATTGACTAGCGGGAAGGGGAATGAGCAGTTCTTC. This encodes CASSLLTSGKGNEQFF.

The rearrangement links TRBV2 to TRBJ2-3, with a tentative D call TRBD1 (5 bases). The ends were cut back, 10 bases at V and 5 bases at J, with 19 bases in the middle. The CDR3 runs to 14 residues. Germline V gene lookup returns CDR1 SNHLY and CDR2 FYNNEI. CDR3 coding DNA: TGTGCCACAACCCTGACAGTGGATCAAGATACGCAGTATTTT. Its translation is CATTLTVDQDTQYF.

The chain couples TRBV7-2 to TRBJ1-6; TRBD1 is a possible D gene (6 bases). Germline CDR1 is SGHTA and CDR2 is FQGNSA. This CDR3 has 16 residues. V lost 4 bases and J lost 3, with 13 bases in between. The DNA of the CDR3 is TGTGCCAGCAGCTCCGGCGGACAGATCTATAATTCACCCCTCCACTTT. Its protein is CASSSGGQIYNSPLHF.

The chain employs TRBV28 and TRBJ1-1; D unclear. Germline values: CDR1 MDHEN, CDR2 SYDVKM. Trimming stripped 6 bases from V and 3 bases from J, with 23 bases between. This CDR3 has 17 amino acids. Written as DNA, the CDR3 is TGTGCCAGCAGCCCATGGGTGGCCCCAACGGCGGACACTGAAGCTTTCTTT. This gives the protein CASSPWVAPTADTEAFF.